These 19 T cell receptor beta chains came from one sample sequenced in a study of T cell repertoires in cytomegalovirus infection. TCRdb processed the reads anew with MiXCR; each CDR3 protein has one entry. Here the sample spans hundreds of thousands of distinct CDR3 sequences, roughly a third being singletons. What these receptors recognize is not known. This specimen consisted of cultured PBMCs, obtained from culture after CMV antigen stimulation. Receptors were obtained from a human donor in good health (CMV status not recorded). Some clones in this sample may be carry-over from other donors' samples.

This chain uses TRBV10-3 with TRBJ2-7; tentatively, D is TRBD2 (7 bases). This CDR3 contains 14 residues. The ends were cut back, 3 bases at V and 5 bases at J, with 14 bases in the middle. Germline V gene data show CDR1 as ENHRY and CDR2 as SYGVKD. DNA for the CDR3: TGTGCCATCAGTGAAGGGGGGAGGGGCGACGAGCAGTACGTC. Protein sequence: CAISEGGRGDEQYV.

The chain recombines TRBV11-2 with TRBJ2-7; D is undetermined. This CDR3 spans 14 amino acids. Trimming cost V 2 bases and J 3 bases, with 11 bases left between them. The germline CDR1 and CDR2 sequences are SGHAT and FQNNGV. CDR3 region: CASSLSDGDYEQYV. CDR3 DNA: TGTGCCAGCAGCTTAAGTGACGGAGACTACGAGCAGTACGTC.

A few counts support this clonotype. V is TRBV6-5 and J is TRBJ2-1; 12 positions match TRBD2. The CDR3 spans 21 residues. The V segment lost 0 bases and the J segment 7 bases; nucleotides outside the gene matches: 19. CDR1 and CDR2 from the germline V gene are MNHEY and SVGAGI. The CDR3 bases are TGTGCCAGCAGTTACTCCCCTTGGATGACTAGCGGGAGTAGTATTAGAAATGAGCAGTTCTTC. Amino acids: CASSYSPWMTSGSSIRNEQFF.

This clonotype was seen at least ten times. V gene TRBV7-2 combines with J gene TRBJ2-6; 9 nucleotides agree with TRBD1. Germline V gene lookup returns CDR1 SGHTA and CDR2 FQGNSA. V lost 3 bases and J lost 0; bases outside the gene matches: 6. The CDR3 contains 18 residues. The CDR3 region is CASSFAGTGFSGANVLTF. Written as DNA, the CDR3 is TGTGCCAGCAGCTTCGCCGGGACAGGGTTCTCTGGGGCCAACGTCCTGACTTTC.

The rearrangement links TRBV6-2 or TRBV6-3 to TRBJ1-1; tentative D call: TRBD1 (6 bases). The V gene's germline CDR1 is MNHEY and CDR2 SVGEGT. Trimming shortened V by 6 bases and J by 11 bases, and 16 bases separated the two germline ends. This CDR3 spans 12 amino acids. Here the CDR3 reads CASSPDRFEAFF. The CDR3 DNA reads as TGTGCCAGCAGCCCCGACAGGTTCGAGGCTTTCTTT.

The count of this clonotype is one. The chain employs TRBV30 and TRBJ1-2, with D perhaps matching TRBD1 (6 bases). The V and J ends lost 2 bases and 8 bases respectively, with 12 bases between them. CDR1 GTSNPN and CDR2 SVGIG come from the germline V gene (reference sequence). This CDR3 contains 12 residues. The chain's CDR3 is CAWSLGRGGYTF. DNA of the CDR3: TGTGCCTGGAGTCTGGGCAGGGGCGGCTACACCTTC.

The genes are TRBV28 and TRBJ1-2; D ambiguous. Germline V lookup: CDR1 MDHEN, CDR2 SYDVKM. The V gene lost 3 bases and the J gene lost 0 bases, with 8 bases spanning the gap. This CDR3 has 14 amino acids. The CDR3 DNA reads TGTGCCAGCAGTTTTACCACAGCTAACTATGGCTACACCTTC. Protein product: CASSFTTANYGYTF.

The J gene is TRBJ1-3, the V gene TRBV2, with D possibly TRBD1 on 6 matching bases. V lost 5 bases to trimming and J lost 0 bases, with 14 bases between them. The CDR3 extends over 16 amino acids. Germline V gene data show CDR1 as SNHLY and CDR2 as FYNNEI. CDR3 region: CASSPRQVNSGNTIYF. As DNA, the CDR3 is TGTGCCAGCAGTCCCCGACAGGTAAACTCTGGAAACACCATATATTTT.

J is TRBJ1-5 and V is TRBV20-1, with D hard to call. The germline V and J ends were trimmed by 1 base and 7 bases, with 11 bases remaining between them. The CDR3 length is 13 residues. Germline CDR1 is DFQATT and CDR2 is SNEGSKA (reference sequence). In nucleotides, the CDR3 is TGCAGTGCTAGAGGATCCAGTCTCCAGCCCCAGCATTTT. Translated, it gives CSARGSSLQPQHF.

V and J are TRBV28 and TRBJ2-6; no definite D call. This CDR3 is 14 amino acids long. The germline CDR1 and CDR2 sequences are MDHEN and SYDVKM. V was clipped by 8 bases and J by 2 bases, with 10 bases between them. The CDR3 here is CASVSLTGANVLTF. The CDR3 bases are TGTGCCAGCGTTTCGCTAACTGGGGCCAACGTCCTGACTTTC.

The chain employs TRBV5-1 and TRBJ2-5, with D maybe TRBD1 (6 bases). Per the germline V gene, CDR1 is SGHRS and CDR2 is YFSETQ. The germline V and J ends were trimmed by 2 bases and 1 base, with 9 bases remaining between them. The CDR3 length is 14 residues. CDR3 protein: CASSFGTLQETQYF. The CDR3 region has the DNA TGCGCCAGCAGCTTCGGGACACTCCAAGAGACCCAGTACTTC.

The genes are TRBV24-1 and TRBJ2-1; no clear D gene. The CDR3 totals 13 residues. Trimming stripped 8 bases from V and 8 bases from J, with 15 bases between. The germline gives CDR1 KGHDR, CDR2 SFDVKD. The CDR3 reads CATNPLLCDEQFF. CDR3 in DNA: TGTGCCACCAACCCCCTTCTGTGCGATGAGCAGTTCTTC.

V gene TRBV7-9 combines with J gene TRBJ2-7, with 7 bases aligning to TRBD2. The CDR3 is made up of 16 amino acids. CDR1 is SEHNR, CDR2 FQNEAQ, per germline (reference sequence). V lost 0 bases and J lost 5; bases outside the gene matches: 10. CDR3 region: CASSLAGTTWDDEQYF. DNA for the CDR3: TGTGCCAGCAGCTTAGCAGGGACTACCTGGGACGACGAGCAGTACTTC.

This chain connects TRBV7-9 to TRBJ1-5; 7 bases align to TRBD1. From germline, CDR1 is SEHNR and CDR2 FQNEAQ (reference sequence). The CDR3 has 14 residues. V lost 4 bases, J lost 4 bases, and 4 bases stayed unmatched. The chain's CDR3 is CASSSPGQNQPQHF. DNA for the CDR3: TGTGCCAGCAGCTCCCCGGGACAGAATCAGCCCCAGCATTTT.

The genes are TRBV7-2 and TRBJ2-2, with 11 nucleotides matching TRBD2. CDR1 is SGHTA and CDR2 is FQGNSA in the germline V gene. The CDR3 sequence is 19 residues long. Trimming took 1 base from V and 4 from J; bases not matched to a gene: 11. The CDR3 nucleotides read TGTGCCAGCAGCTTAGGCCCGGGGGGCCTAGCGGGGGGCACCGGGGAGCTGTTTTTT. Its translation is CASSLGPGGLAGGTGELFF.

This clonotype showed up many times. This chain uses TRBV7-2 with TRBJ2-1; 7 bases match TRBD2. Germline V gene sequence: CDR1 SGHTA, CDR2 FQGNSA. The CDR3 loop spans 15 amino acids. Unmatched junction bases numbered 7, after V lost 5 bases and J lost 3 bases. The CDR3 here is CASSPMVAGYNEQFF. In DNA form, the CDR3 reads TGTGCCAGCAGCCCCATGGTAGCGGGCTACAATGAGCAGTTCTTC. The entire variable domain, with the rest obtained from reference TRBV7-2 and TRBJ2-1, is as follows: GAGVSQSPSNKVTEKGKDVELRCDPISGHTALYWYRQSLGQGLEFLIYFQGNSAPDKSGLPSDRFSAERTGGSVSTLTIQRTQQEDSAVYLCASSPMVAGYNEQFFGPGTRLTVL.

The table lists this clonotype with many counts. The CDR3 DNA sequence: TGTGCCAGCAGCTTTTTAGGACAGGGAGCATTGCCTTTCTTT. Translating it yields CASSFLGQGALPFF. The rearrangement uses TRBV7-2 and TRBJ1-1; 8 bases match TRBD1. Germline V gene lookup returns CDR1 SGHTA and CDR2 FQGNSA. The CDR3 consists of 14 residues. With V trimmed by 3 bases and J by 12 bases, 12 bases remained unmatched.

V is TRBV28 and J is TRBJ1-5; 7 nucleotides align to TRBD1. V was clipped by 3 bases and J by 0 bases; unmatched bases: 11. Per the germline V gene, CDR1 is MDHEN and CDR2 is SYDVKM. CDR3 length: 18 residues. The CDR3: CASSFHRGQHYSNQPQHF. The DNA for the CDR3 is TGTGCCAGCAGTTTCCATCGGGGACAGCATTATAGCAATCAGCCCCAGCATTTT.

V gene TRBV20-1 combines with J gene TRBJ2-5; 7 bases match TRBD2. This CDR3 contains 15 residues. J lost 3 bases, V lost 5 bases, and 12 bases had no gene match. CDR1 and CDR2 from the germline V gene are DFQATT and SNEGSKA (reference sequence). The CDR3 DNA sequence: TGCAGTGCTCCCGACCCGGGAGGTCTTAAAGAGACCCAGTACTTC. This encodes CSAPDPGGLKETQYF.